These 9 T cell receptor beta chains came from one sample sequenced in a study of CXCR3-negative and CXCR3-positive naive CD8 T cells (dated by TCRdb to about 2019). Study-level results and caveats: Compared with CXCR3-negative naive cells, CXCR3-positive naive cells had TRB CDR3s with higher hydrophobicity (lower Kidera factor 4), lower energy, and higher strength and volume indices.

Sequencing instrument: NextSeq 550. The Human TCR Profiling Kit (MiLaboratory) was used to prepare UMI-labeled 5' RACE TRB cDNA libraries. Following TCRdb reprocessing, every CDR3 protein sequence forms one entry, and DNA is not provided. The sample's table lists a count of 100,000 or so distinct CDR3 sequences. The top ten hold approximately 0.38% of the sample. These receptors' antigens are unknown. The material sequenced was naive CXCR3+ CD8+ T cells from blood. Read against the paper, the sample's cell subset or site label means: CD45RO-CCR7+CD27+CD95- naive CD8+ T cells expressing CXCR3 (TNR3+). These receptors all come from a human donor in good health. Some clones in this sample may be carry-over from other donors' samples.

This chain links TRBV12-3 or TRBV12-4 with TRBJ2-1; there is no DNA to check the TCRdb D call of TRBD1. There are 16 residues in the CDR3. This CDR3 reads CASSFGTVSRGNEQFF.

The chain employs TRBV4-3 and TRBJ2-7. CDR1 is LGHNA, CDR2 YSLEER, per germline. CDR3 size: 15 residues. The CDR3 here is CASSRDIATSYEQYF.

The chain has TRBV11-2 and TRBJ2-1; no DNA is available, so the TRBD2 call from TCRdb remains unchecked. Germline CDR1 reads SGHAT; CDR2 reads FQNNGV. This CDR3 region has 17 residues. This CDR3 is CASSLAGLAVSYNEQFF.

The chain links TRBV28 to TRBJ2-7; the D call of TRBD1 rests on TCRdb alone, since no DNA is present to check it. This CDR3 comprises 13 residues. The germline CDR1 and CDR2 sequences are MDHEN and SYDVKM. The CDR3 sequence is CASSDRGAYEQYF.

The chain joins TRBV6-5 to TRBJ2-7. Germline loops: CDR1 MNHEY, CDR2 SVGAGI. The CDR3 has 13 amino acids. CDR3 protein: CASSGVKEYEQYF.

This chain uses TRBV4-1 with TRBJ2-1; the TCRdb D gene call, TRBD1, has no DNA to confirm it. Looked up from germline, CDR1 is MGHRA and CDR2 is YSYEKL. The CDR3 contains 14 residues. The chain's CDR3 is CASSFRQADNEQFF.

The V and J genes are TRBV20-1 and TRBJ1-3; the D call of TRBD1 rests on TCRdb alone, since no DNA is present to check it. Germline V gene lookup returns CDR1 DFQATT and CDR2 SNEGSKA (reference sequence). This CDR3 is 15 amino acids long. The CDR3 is CSARAGAGSGNTIYF.

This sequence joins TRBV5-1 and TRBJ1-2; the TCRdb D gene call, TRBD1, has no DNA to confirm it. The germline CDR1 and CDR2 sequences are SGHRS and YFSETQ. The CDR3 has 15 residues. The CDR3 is CASSPEDRGRRGYTF.

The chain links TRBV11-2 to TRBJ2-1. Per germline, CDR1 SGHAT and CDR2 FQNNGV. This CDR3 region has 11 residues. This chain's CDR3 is CASSLVNEQFF.